This TCR beta chain stems from a study of regulatory T cells in long-lasting Graves disease. This clonotype was detected many times. The target antigen is unknown. The CDR3 totals 14 residues. CDR1 is DFQATT and CDR2 is SNEGSKA in the germline V gene (reference sequence). V lost 6 bases, J lost 3 bases, and 9 bases stayed unmatched. Study-level findings and limits: A reduction in accuracy may have resulted from the small sample size.

The sample's time point: newly diagnosed GD, antithyroid drugs for less than 3 months. Scientists built the TCR library using RNA that was extracted from PBMCs. In building TCR beta libraries, iRepertoire HTBI primers were used together with Arm-PCR of CDR3 regions. A single record per CDR3 protein comes from TCRdb applying MiXCR to the multiplex PCR reads. The data contain a few hundred thousand distinct CDR3 sequences, roughly 16% of them singletons. This sample also appeared in a second study, on T cells in Graves' hyperthyroidism and ophthalmopathy.

This TCR was sampled from a young woman with Graves disease. The material was peripheral blood mononuclear cells (PBMCs), obtained at new diagnosis, from a patient treated with antithyroid drugs. J is TRBJ2-7 and V is TRBV20-1; 9 positions agree with TRBD2. The CDR3 sequence: CSAQIAGEIYEQYF. In nucleotides, the CDR3 is TGCAGTGCGCAGATAGCGGGAGAAATCTACGAGCAGTACTTC.